Each of the 8 T cell receptor beta chains below was sequenced from the same sample in a study of T cell changes during pregnancy in multiple sclerosis. Using immunoSEQ multiplex PCR, the repertoire was profiled, and TCRdb retains in-frame clones only, with some absent. The sample shows about 56,000 clones, about 86% of them seen only once. Specimen: peripheral blood from another person, used as feeder cells. The origin of the receptors is a human donor whose cells served as feeder cells for cultures in a pregnancy study.

The V gene is TRBV29-1, the J gene TRBJ1-2, with TRBD1 identical over 8 bases. Trimming at V came to 6 bases and at J to 5 bases, leaving 8 bases not matched to a gene. Germline CDR1 is SQVTM and CDR2 is ANQGSEA. This CDR3 region has 13 residues. Here the CDR3 DNA reads TGCAGCGTGCGGGACAGGACATGGTATGGCTACACCTTC. Amino acids: CSVRDRTWYGYTF. Based on the CDR3 plus reference TRBV29-1 and TRBJ1-2, the full variable domain is SAVISQKPSRDICQRGTSLTIQCQVDSQVTMMFWYRQQPGQSLTLIATANQGSEATYESGFVIDKFPISRPNLTFSTLTVSNMSPEDSSIYLCSVRDRTWYGYTFGSGTRLTVV.

The chain has TRBV7-3 and TRBJ2-1, with TRBD2 as a possible D gene (6 bases). From germline, CDR1 is SGHTA and CDR2 FQGTGA. The CDR3 runs 15 residues. The V end was cut by 5 bases, the J end by 6 bases, with 17 bases between. The CDR3 DNA reads as TGTGCCAGCAGCCCCCGGGACTTTTCTCTCAATGAGCAGTTCTTC. Encoded protein: CASSPRDFSLNEQFF.

The V and J genes are TRBV5-1 and TRBJ2-7; D may be TRBD2 (6 bases). There are 14 residues in the CDR3. CDR1 and CDR2 (germline): SGHRS, YFSETQ. Trimming stripped 2 bases from V and 6 bases from J, with 15 bases between. The CDR3 is CASSLGNRESEQYF. CDR3 DNA: TGCGCCAGCAGCTTAGGGAACCGGGAGAGCGAGCAGTACTTC.

The genes are TRBV10-3 and TRBJ1-1; no firm D call. Per the germline V gene, CDR1 is ENHRY and CDR2 is SYGVKD. Trimming shortened V by 4 bases and J by 5 bases, and 11 bases separated the two germline ends. CDR3 length: 13 residues. The CDR3 reads CAISVQAGTEAFF. The CDR3 bases are TGTGCCATCAGTGTCCAGGCGGGTACTGAAGCTTTCTTT.

This clone was recorded a few times. The chain uses TRBV28 and TRBJ2-5; 7 bases align to TRBD1. The CDR3 consists of 16 residues. Germline CDR1 reads MDHEN; CDR2 reads SYDVKM. Trimming cost V 1 base and J 5 bases; bases outside gene matches: 10. DNA for the CDR3: TGTGCCAGCAGTTTATACCCGGGACAGACGGTGGAGACCCAGTACTTC. As protein: CASSLYPGQTVETQYF.

The chain recombines TRBV7-8 with TRBJ2-3, with 10 bases lining up with TRBD2. V lost 0 bases and J lost 5; bases outside the gene matches: 11. The CDR3 length is 18 residues. From germline, CDR1 is SGHVS and CDR2 FQNEAQ. DNA of the CDR3: TGTGCCAGCAGCTTAGCGCGGAGCGGGGGGGCCCAGGGAGATACGCAGTATTTT. It encodes CASSLARSGGAQGDTQYF.

The chain carries TRBV29-1 and TRBJ2-3, with TRBD1 matching over 9 bases. CDR1 is SQVTM, CDR2 ANQGSEA, per germline. The CDR3 length is 12 residues. V gave up 4 bases and J gave up 4 bases; unmatched junction bases: 0. The CDR3 coding sequence is TGCAGCGTTGGGGACAGGGCAGATACGCAGTATTTT. As protein: CSVGDRADTQYF.

V usage is TRBV28 and J usage is TRBJ1-2; TRBD1 agrees at 10 bases. From germline, CDR1 is MDHEN and CDR2 SYDVKM. After removal of 3 bases from V and 4 bases from J, the junction contained 11 bases not matched to a gene. The CDR3 runs 17 residues. CDR3 region: CASSFYLTGGLSYGYTF. CDR3 bases: TGTGCCAGCAGTTTCTATTTGACAGGGGGCTTAAGCTATGGCTACACCTTC.